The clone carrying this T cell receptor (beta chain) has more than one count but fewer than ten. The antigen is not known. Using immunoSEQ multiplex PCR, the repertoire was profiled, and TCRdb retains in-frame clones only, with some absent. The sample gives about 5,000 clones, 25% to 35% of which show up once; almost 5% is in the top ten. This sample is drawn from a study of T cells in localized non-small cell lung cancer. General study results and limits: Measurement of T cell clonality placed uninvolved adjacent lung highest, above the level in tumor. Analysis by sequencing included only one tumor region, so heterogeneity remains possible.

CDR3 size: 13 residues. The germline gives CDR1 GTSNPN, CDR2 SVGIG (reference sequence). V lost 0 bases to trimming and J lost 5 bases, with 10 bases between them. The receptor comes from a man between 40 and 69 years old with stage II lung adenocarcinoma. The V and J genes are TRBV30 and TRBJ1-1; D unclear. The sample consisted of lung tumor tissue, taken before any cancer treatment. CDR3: CAWSVITETEAFF. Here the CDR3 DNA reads TGTGCCTGGAGTGTTATCACTGAAACTGAAGCTTTCTTT.